This is a list of T cell receptor beta chains from one sample in a study of blood T cell repertoires in COVID-19. Data came from immunoSEQ multiplex PCR; TCRdb stores just in-frame clones and leaves some out. The sample carries 210,000 or so clones, around 90% recorded once. Sequencing was carried out using peripheral blood. All receptors derive from a man aged 50-60 years with acute or convalescent COVID-19. Each CDR3 is given with its conserved first and last residue. D genes are given only for firm matches. For some rows the clone size is stated as once, few or many, or as a class when expanded; others skip it.

clone_size	v_call	d_call	j_call	cdr3_aa	cdr3_nt
.	TRBV10-3	.	TRBJ1-2	CAISEGLYGYTF	TGTGCCATCAGTGAGGGCCTCTATGGCTACACCTTC
.	TRBV30	.	TRBJ2-5	CAWSVGGYGRETQYF	TGTGCCTGGAGTGTAGGGGGTTACGGGAGGGAGACCCAGTACTTC
.	TRBV27	.	TRBJ1-2	CASRPNRAGTYGYTF	TGTGCCAGCAGACCGAACAGGGCAGGGACCTATGGCTACACCTTC
.	TRBV7-9	.	TRBJ1-5	CASSLRRSNQPQHF	TGTGCCAGCAGCTTGAGAAGAAGCAATCAGCCCCAGCATTTT
.	TRBV5-1	.	TRBJ2-3	CASSQLGITDTQYF	TGCGCCAGCAGCCAACTAGGGATCACAGATACGCAGTATTTT
.	TRBV6-6	.	TRBJ1-1	CASMRQLKAFF	TGTGCCAGCATGAGGCAGCTGAAAGCTTTCTTT
.	TRBV7-3	.	TRBJ2-3	CASSLRGADTQYF	TGTGCCAGCAGCTTACGGGGAGCAGATACGCAGTATTTT
.	TRBV7-2	.	TRBJ2-2	CASSFGPAGELFF	TGTGCCAGCAGCTTTGGCCCCGCCGGGGAGCTGTTTTTT
.	TRBV28	.	TRBJ1-3	CASSPPTGVEGHF	TGTGCCAGCAGCCCCCCGACAGGAGTGGAAGGTCATTTT
once	TRBV11-2	TRBD1	TRBJ2-2	CASSSRTGANTGELFF	TGTGCCAGCAGCTCACGGACAGGGGCGAACACCGGGGAGCTGTTTTTT
.	TRBV3-1/TRBV3-2	.	TRBJ1-2	CASSQEGPKDGYTF	TGTGCCAGCAGCCAAGAGGGGCCAAAGGATGGCTACACCTTC
.	TRBV6-5	.	TRBJ1-3	CASSYTQGSSGNTIYF	TGTGCCAGCAGTTACACCCAGGGGTCCTCTGGAAACACCATATATTTT
.	TRBV18	TRBD1	TRBJ1-1	CASSPQYRGNTEAFF	TGTGCCAGCTCACCACAGTACAGGGGGAACACTGAAGCTTTCTTT
.	TRBV6-2/TRBV6-3	.	TRBJ1-3	CASSRTSGLAASGNTIYF	TGTGCCAGCAGTAGAACCTCTGGACTTGCGGCCTCTGGAAACACCATATATTTT
.	TRBV2	.	TRBJ1-2	CASSERGARGDYGYTF	TGTGCCAGCAGTGAGCGGGGGGCGAGGGGTGACTATGGCTACACCTTC
.	TRBV21-1	.	TRBJ2-3	CASSKGLGTDTQYF	TGTGCCAGCAGCAAGGGACTCGGCACAGATACGCAGTATTTT
once	TRBV6-2/TRBV6-3	.	TRBJ1-1	CASSYSRRTEAFF	TGTGCCAGCAGTTACTCGCGCCGAACTGAAGCTTTCTTT
.	TRBV6-4	.	TRBJ2-1	CASSRTGGEEQFF	TGTGCCAGCAGCCGTACTGGGGGCGAGGAGCAGTTCTTC
.	TRBV9	.	TRBJ2-1	CASSVGLDLEQFF	TGTGCCAGCAGCGTAGGGTTAGATCTTGAGCAGTTCTTC
.	TRBV11-1	.	TRBJ2-7	CASSLSGTSYEQYF	TGTGCCAGCAGCTTATCGGGGACTTCCTACGAGCAGTACTTC
.	TRBV27	.	TRBJ2-3	CASSLMDTQYF	TGTGCCAGCAGTCTAATGGATACGCAGTATTTT
.	TRBV3-1/TRBV3-2	.	TRBJ1-5	CASSQDLGGVGQPQHF	TGTGCCAGCAGCCAAGATCTTGGAGGGGTTGGGCAGCCCCAGCATTTT
.	TRBV7-9	TRBD1	TRBJ1-5	CASSLRTGGGNQPQHF	TGTGCCAGCAGCCTGCGGACAGGGGGAGGCAATCAGCCCCAGCATTTT
.	TRBV7-3	.	TRBJ2-1	CASSVTVSSYNEQFF	TGTGCCAGCAGTGTGACTGTGAGCTCCTACAATGAGCAGTTCTTC
.	TRBV5-8	.	TRBJ1-2	CASSFDGGLYTF	TGTGCCAGCAGCTTTGATGGGGGCCTCTACACCTTC